This T cell receptor beta chain was sequenced for a study of blood T cell repertoires in COVID-19. The data were produced by immunoSEQ multiplex PCR, yet TCRdb's version contains in-frame clones alone and is incomplete. The data show about 110,000 clones, about 85% seen once. The sequencing sample was made of peripheral blood. The source of this sequence is a man aged 50-59 years with acute or convalescent COVID-19.

CDR3 nucleotide sequence: TGTGCCAGCAGTTTATCGAACAGCCTGAACACTGAAGCTTTCTTT. Translation gives CASSLSNSLNTEAFF. The rearrangement joins TRBV27 to TRBJ1-1, with no clear D. Per germline, CDR1 MNHEY and CDR2 SMNVEV (reference sequence). The CDR3 runs to 15 residues. V was trimmed by 0 bases and J by 0 bases, leaving 8 bases between them.